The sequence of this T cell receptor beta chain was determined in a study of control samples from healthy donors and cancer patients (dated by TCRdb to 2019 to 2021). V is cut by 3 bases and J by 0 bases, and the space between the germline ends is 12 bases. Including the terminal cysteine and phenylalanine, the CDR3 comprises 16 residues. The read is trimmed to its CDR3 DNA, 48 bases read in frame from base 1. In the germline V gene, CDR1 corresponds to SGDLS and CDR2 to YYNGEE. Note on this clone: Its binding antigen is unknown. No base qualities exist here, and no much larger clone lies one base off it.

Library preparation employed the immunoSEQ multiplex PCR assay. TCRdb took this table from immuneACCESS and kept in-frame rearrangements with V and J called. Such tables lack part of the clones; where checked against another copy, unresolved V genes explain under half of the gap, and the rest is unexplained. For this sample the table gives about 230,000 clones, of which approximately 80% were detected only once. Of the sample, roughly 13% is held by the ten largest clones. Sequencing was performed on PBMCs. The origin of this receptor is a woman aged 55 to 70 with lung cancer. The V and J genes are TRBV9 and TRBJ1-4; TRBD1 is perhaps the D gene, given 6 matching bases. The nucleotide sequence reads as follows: TGTGCCAGCAGCGGCGGACAGACTGCAACTAATGAAAAACTGTTTTTT. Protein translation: CASSGGQTATNEKLFF.